What follows describes a single T cell receptor (beta chain). This clone's antigen is unknown. Within one base of it there is no much larger clone, and no base qualities were kept. The collaborating institutions used their own protocols to collect whole blood in K2EDTA tubes. Collaborator samples were shipped for TCRbeta analysis as frozen whole blood, isolated PBMCs, or DNA extracted from either sample type. TCRbeta CDR3 regions were amplified from genomic DNA using the immunoSEQ Assay, a bias-controlled multiplex PCR. In the original analysis: Nucleated cell counts per sample were estimated from amplification of reference gene primers within the assay. To quantify the absolute abundance of each unique TCRbeta CDR3 rearrangement, sequence reads were collapsed and filtered. For each sample, productive Simpson clonality was calculated as the square root of Simpson's diversity index over productive rearrangements. The table comes from immuneACCESS by way of TCRdb, which keeps in-frame sequences with V and J called. Part of the clones is missing from these tables; in studies checked, under half for an unresolved V gene and the rest for unknown reasons. Clone size and V and J calls were adopted from that table, with D and trimming inferred from the DNA. The sample has 190,000 or so clones on record, 90% of them singletons. The ten largest clones add up to 0.62% of the sample.

The germline V gene sets CDR1 to SGHAT and CDR2 to FQNNGV. The CDR3 has 14 amino acids, counting the end cysteine and phenylalanine. Just CDR3 DNA is preserved here, 42 bases in frame from base 1. The junction carries 10 bases between V and J, which are trimmed by 5 bases and 0 bases respectively. This sample was included in a study of blood T cell repertoires in COVID-19 (dated by TCRdb to between 2020 and 2021). Regarding the research as a whole: Samples from collaborators originated in the United States, Italy and Spain and spanned both the acute and convalescent phases of COVID-19. The repertoires were released in a freely available public database meant as a resource for research on the immune response to SARS-CoV-2. The dataset comprised deeply sampled blood TCRbeta repertoires from subjects exposed to, actively infected with, or recovered from COVID-19. The samples were drawn from two sources: the first 160 participants of the ongoing ImmuneRACE study, and approximately 1,300 subjects contributed by 6 global collaborators. The prospective study material was composed of cDNA or gDNA derived from T cells, B-cell-depleted T cells, or PBMCs. HLA class I and class II types, where available, came from metadata supplied by the sample provider rather than from assay-based typing. Sample metadata almost always included a de-identified subject ID, COVID-19 status, age in years and sex. The investigation overall reported the following: Clinical and demographic metadata were provided uncurated, with the amount varying by source and participant.

This sequence uses TRBV11-2 and TRBJ1-1; a weak D assignment points to TRBD1 (5 bases agree). The receptor comes from a man aged 45-60 years with acute or convalescent COVID-19. The material sequenced was peripheral blood. The bases read TGTGCCAGCAGCCAACAGGTCATGAACACTGAAGCTTTCTTT. Translated, it gives CASSQQVMNTEAFF.